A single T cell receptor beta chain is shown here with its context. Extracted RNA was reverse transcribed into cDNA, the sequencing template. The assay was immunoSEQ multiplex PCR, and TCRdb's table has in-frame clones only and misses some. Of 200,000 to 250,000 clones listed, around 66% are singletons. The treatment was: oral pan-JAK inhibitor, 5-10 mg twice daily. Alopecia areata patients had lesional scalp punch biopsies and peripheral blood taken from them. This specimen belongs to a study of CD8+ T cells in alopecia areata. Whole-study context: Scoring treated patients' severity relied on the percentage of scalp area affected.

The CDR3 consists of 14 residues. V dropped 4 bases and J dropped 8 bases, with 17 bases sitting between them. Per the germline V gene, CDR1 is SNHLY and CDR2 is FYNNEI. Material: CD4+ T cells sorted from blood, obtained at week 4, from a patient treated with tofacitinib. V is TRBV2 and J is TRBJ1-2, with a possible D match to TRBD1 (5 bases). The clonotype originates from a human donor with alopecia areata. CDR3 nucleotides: TGTGCCAGCAGTGGGACATTCCAAGGAGACGGCTACACCTTC. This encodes CASSGTFQGDGYTF.